The 27 T cell receptor beta chains below all came from one sample that was sequenced in a study of blood T cell repertoires in COVID-19. Data came from immunoSEQ multiplex PCR; TCRdb stores just in-frame clones and leaves some out. The repertoire consists of about 330,000 clones, with roughly nine tenths occurring once and the leading ten covering approximately 18%. Material: PBMCs or T cells enriched from blood (not recorded which). The receptors come from a woman aged 30 to 39 who had recovered from COVID-19.

The chain employs TRBV7-8 and TRBJ2-5; no reliable D call. Between the trimmed V and J ends, which lost 4 bases and 2 bases, there was a span of 8 bases. The CDR3 is 13 residues long. From germline, CDR1 is SGHVS and CDR2 FQNEAQ. The CDR3 region is CASSSRIQETQYF. In DNA, the CDR3 is TGTGCCAGCAGCTCTCGTATTCAAGAGACCCAGTACTTC.

The J gene is TRBJ1-2, the V gene TRBV10-3; D is perhaps TRBD1 (6 bases). V was trimmed by 6 bases and J by 6 bases, leaving 11 bases between them. This CDR3 contains 12 residues. Germline V gene lookup returns CDR1 ENHRY and CDR2 SYGVKD. CDR3 in DNA: TGTGCCATCAGCCCCTACAGGGATGGCTACACCTTC. Its translation: CAISPYRDGYTF.

The V gene is TRBV7-9, the J gene TRBJ2-7; TRBD2 matches at 7 bases. V shed 5 bases, J shed 0 bases, and the junction held 4 bases outside the gene matches. This CDR3 has 14 amino acids. Germline CDR1 SEHNR, CDR2 FQNEAQ (reference sequence). The DNA of the CDR3 is TGTGCCAGCAGCGCTAGCGGAAGCTCCTACGAGCAGTACTTC. This gives the protein CASSASGSSYEQYF.

This chain connects TRBV28 to TRBJ1-2, with 8 bases lining up with TRBD1. Per germline, CDR1 MDHEN and CDR2 SYDVKM. The trim removed 6 bases at V and 5 bases at J, leaving 5 bases unmatched. This CDR3 contains 13 residues. The CDR3 loop reads CASRWTGTYGYTF. CDR3 DNA: TGTGCCAGCAGATGGACAGGGACTTATGGCTACACCTTC.

The gene calls are TRBV27 and TRBJ2-3; the D gene is possibly TRBD2 (6 bases). From germline, CDR1 is MNHEY and CDR2 SMNVEV (reference sequence). V was cut by 6 bases and J by 5 bases, with 18 bases left in between. The CDR3 is 15 amino acids. This CDR3 is CASSRRGPQGDTQYF. The CDR3 region has the DNA TGTGCCAGCAGCCGGCGGGGACCGCAGGGAGATACGCAGTATTTT.

The V call is TRBV24-1, the J call TRBJ2-1, with TRBD2 matching 13 bases. The CDR3 consists of 17 residues. Germline V gene lookup returns CDR1 KGHDR and CDR2 SFDVKD. The V and J ends lost 4 bases and 5 bases, in that order; junction bases with no gene match: 7. CDR3 loop: CATSDHLLAGGNNEQFF. CDR3 nucleotide sequence: TGTGCCACCAGTGACCACTTACTAGCGGGAGGGAACAATGAGCAGTTCTTC.

The V and J genes are TRBV12-3 or TRBV12-4 and TRBJ2-2; no definite D call. There are 12 residues in the CDR3. Trimming left V 3 bases short and J 6 bases short, with 5 bases between. CDR3 in DNA: TGTGCCAGCAGTTTGGCTGCCGGGGAGCTGTTTTTT. Translating gives CASSLAAGELFF.

In regard to this clone: An end of the junction does not agree with germline; a read error may underlie this. In DNA, the CDR3 is TGTGCCAGCAGCCTATCTGGTGAAAGACTGTTTTTT. Translating it yields CASSLSGERLFF. The chain uses TRBV7-9 and TRBJ1-4; no clear D gene. CDR1 is SEHNR and CDR2 is FQNEAQ in the germline V gene (reference sequence). The CDR3 has 12 amino acids.

The rearrangement links TRBV7-4 to TRBJ1-1, with 7 nucleotides matching TRBD1. V gave up 3 bases and J gave up 0 bases; unmatched junction bases: 4. Germline V gene lookup returns CDR1 SGHVT and CDR2 SQSDAQ. The CDR3 spans 15 residues. The CDR3: CASSFKGALNTEAFF. The CDR3 DNA follows: TGTGCCAGCAGCTTTAAGGGGGCTCTGAACACTGAAGCTTTCTTT.

The chain couples TRBV6-4 to TRBJ1-3, with D perhaps matching TRBD1 (6 bases). The CDR3 has 16 residues. CDR1 and CDR2 (germline): MRHNA, SNTAGT. Between the trimmed V and J ends, which lost 3 bases and 5 bases, there was a span of 17 bases. The CDR3 protein is CASSERSGVLRNTIYF. CDR3 nucleotides: TGTGCCAGCAGTGAAAGGTCAGGGGTACTGAGAAACACCATATATTTT.

This chain connects TRBV3-1 (or the pseudogene TRBV3-2) to TRBJ2-7, with 9 bases aligning to TRBD1. CDR1 and CDR2 from the germline V gene are LGHDT and YNNKEL (reference sequence). V gave up 5 bases and J gave up 5 bases; unmatched junction bases: 10. The CDR3 is made up of 15 amino acids. The CDR3 is CASSTTYRGRNEQYF. Here the CDR3 DNA reads TGTGCCAGCAGCACCACGTACAGGGGGCGGAACGAGCAGTACTTC.

Points on this clone: Other DNA sequences in this sample translate to the same CDR3. The chain uses TRBV28 and TRBJ2-7; D gene uncertain. The CDR3 totals 11 residues. Per germline, CDR1 MDHEN and CDR2 SYDVKM. Between the trimmed V and J ends, which lost 6 bases and 4 bases, there was a span of 7 bases. CDR3: CASRRGYEQYF. The DNA of the CDR3 is TGTGCCAGCAGACGAGGATACGAGCAGTACTTC.

The chain couples TRBV5-8 to TRBJ2-5; TRBD2 aligns across 7 bases. Germline assignment: CDR1 SGHTS and CDR2 YDEGEE. Germline trimming cut 3 bases from V and 6 bases from J; bases unmatched to any gene: 20. This CDR3 region has 18 residues. DNA for the CDR3: TGTGCCAGCAGCTCCGGAATTAGCGGGTTGCACTCGAGGCAGACCCAGTACTTC. It yields the protein CASSSGISGLHSRQTQYF.

The count of this clone is one. The chain recombines TRBV7-9 with TRBJ1-1, with 8 bases aligning to TRBD1. In germline, CDR1 is SEHNR, CDR2 FQNEAQ (reference sequence). V shed 4 bases, J shed 6 bases, and the junction held 16 bases outside the gene matches. The CDR3 contains 17 residues. DNA for the CDR3: TGTGCCAGCAGCTCCCGGCCCGGACAGGGAAGAACCCCTGAAGCTTTCTTT. It is translated as CASSSRPGQGRTPEAFF.

The chain employs TRBV5-1 and TRBJ1-2; D gene ambiguous. V dropped 0 bases and J dropped 4 bases, with 7 bases sitting between them. The CDR3 contains 13 residues. Looked up from germline, CDR1 is SGHRS and CDR2 is YFSETQ. The CDR3: CASSLGLSYGYTF. The DNA for the CDR3 is TGCGCCAGCAGCTTGGGCCTTAGCTATGGCTACACCTTC.

The chain combines TRBV11-2 with TRBJ2-1; TRBD1 matches at 8 bases. Germline lookup yields CDR1 SGHAT and CDR2 FQNNGV. The V and J ends lost 5 bases and 0 bases, in that order; junction bases with no gene match: 3. This CDR3 has 15 amino acids. The CDR3 loop is CASSMGTGSYNEQFF. CDR3 DNA: TGTGCCAGCAGCATGGGGACAGGCTCCTACAATGAGCAGTTCTTC.

This clone came up once. The V gene is TRBV4-3, the J gene TRBJ2-6; D remains unclear. Germline V gives CDR1 LGHNA, CDR2 YSLEER. Deletions cut 1 base from V and 1 base from J, with 5 bases between. The CDR3 is made up of 15 amino acids. CDR3 region: CASSQVRSGANVLTF. DNA of the CDR3: TGCGCCAGCAGCCAAGTTCGTTCTGGGGCCAACGTCCTGACTTTC.

The V and J genes are TRBV6-2 or TRBV6-3 and TRBJ2-7, with TRBD1 as a possible D gene (5 bases). Deletions cut 4 bases from V and 4 bases from J, with 11 bases between. The CDR3 is 13 amino acids. Germline V CDR1 and CDR2: MNHEY, SVGEGT. CDR3 protein: CASSSAGMYEQYF. DNA for the CDR3: TGTGCCAGCAGTTCAGCAGGGATGTACGAGCAGTACTTC.

The gene calls are TRBV10-3 and TRBJ2-1; TRBD2 matches 9 bases. CDR3 length: 16 amino acids. V was pared by 2 bases and J by 7 bases, with 9 bases of the junction left unmatched. The germline CDR1 and CDR2 sequences are ENHRY and SYGVKD. The CDR3: CAISEHSSGIVNEQFF. The CDR3 DNA reads as TGTGCCATCAGTGAGCACTCTAGCGGGATTGTTAATGAGCAGTTCTTC.

The J gene is TRBJ2-3, the V gene TRBV5-1; D is uncertain. Germline loops: CDR1 SGHRS, CDR2 YFSETQ. V lost 1 base to trimming and J lost 2 bases, with 8 bases between them. CDR3 length equals 14 residues. CDR3 nucleotides: TGCGCCAGCAGCTTGCGAGCGACCACAGATACGCAGTATTTT. It translates to CASSLRATTDTQYF.

The chain couples TRBV10-3 to TRBJ1-5, with 7 positions matching TRBD1. CDR1 is ENHRY and CDR2 is SYGVKD in the germline V gene. Trimming cost V 2 bases and J 4 bases; bases outside gene matches: 8. The CDR3 is made up of 16 amino acids. The CDR3 region is CAISEKGTEFNQPQHF. The CDR3 DNA follows: TGTGCCATCAGTGAGAAAGGGACAGAATTTAATCAGCCCCAGCATTTT.

CDR3 coding DNA: TGTGCCAGTAGTATAAGAGGGGAGACCCAGTACTTC. Its translation: CASSIRGETQYF. The chain links TRBV19 to TRBJ2-5, with a weak D call TRBD2 (5 bases). The germline V gene encodes CDR1 LNHDA and CDR2 SQIVND (reference sequence). Between the trimmed V and J ends, which lost 2 bases and 5 bases, there was a span of 6 bases. CDR3 size: 12 residues. Supplemented by reference TRBV19 and TRBJ2-5, the full variable domain reads DGGITQSPKYLFRKEGQNVTLSCEQNLNHDAMYWYRQDPGQGLRLIYYSQIVNDFQKGDIAEGYSVSREKKESFPLTVTSAQKNPTAFYLCASSIRGETQYFGPGTRLLVL.

The chain is built from TRBV2 and TRBJ2-1; 8 bases align to TRBD2. CDR3 size: 14 residues. The V gene's germline CDR1 is SNHLY and CDR2 FYNNEI. The junction had 8 bases not matched to a gene; V was cut back by 8 bases and J by 5 bases. In DNA form, the CDR3 reads TGTGCCAGCGATGATAGCGGGACCCACAATGAGCAGTTCTTC. This sequence encodes CASDDSGTHNEQFF.

V is TRBV6-2 or TRBV6-3 and J is TRBJ1-2; 7 positions agree with TRBD1. V was clipped by 0 bases and J by 13 bases; unmatched bases: 14. Germline V CDR1 and CDR2: MNHEY, SVGEGT. The CDR3 covers 15 residues. CDR3: CASSYSIERGREFTF. CDR3 in DNA: TGTGCCAGCAGTTACTCGATCGAAAGGGGGCGTGAGTTCACCTTC.

The chain carries TRBV11-3 and TRBJ2-1, with TRBD2 matching 7 bases. Germline V gene data show CDR1 as SGHNT and CDR2 as YENEEA. This CDR3 spans 17 amino acids. The junction had 11 bases not matched to a gene; V was cut back by 0 bases and J by 6 bases. Here the CDR3 reads CASSLDQAGTAINEQFF. CDR3 coding DNA: TGTGCCAGCAGCTTAGATCAAGCGGGGACCGCTATCAATGAGCAGTTCTTC.

The chain couples TRBV27 to TRBJ1-1; D is perhaps TRBD1 (6 bases). Germline CDR1 is MNHEY and CDR2 is SMNVEV (reference sequence). Trimming removed 1 base at V and 5 bases at J, with 14 bases between. The CDR3 sequence is 15 residues long. CDR3 sequence: CASSLFPQGGTEAFF. As DNA, the CDR3 is TGTGCCAGCAGTTTATTTCCACAGGGAGGGACTGAAGCTTTCTTT.

The rearrangement uses TRBV6-4 and TRBJ1-2; 7 bases fit TRBD1. The CDR3 spans 15 residues. V lost 5 bases and J lost 1; bases outside the gene matches: 7. CDR1 is MRHNA, CDR2 SNTAGT, per germline. The CDR3 sequence is CASSPSGGGNYGYTF. CDR3 DNA sequence: TGTGCCAGCAGTCCTTCAGGGGGAGGTAACTATGGCTACACCTTC.